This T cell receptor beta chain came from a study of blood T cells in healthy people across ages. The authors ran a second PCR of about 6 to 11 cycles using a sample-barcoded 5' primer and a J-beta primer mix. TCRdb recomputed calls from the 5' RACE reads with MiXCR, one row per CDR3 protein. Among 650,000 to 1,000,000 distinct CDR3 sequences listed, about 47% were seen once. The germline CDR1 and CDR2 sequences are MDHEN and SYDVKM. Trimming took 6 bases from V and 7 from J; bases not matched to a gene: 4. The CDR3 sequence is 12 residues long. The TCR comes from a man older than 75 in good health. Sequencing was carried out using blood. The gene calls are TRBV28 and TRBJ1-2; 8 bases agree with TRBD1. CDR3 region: CASSSDRAGYTF. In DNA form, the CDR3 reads TGTGCCAGCAGCTCGGACAGGGCTGGCTACACCTTC.